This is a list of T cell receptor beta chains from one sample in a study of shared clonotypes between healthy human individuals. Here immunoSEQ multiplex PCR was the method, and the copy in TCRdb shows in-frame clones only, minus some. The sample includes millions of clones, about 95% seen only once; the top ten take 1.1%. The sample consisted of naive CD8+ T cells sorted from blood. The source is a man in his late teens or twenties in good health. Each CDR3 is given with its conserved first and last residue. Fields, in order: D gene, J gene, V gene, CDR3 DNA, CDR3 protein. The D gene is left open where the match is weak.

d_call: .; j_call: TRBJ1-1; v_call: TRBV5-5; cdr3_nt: TGTGCCAGCAGCTGGGACCTAGGCACTGAAGCTTTCTTT; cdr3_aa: CASSWDLGTEAFF
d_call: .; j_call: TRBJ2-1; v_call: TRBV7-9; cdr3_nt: TGTGCCAGCAGAGTAGGGATTAATGAGCAGTTCTTC; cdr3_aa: CASRVGINEQFF
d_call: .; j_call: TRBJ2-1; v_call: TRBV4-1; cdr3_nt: TGCGCCAGCAGCCACATACCTCCATCCCGGGCCGAGGCGCAGTTCTTC; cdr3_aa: CASSHIPPSRAEAQFF
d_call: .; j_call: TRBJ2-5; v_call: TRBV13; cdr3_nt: TGTGCCAGCAGCTTAGAGCTACAAGAGACCCAGTACTTC; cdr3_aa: CASSLELQETQYF
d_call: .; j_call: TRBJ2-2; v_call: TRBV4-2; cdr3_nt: TGTGCCAGCAGCCAAGTTGAACGGGAGTCCGGGGAGCTGTTTTTT; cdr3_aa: CASSQVERESGELFF
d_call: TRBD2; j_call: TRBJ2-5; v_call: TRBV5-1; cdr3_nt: TGCGCCAGCAGGCCGGGACTAGCGGGGGGCCTCAAAGGGGAGACCCAGTACTTC; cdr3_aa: CASRPGLAGGLKGETQYF
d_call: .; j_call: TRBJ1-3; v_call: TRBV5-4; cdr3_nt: TGTGCCAGCAGCCCGATAATGAGGGGCGGGAACACCATATATTTT; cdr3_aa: CASSPIMRGGNTIYF
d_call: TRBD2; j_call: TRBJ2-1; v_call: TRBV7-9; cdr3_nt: TGTGCCAGCAGCTACCTGCGGGAGGGAAATGAGCAGTTCTTC; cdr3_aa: CASSYLREGNEQFF
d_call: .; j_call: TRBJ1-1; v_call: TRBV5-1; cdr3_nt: TGCGCCGGCAGCTTGAACTTTCGGAGAATGAACACTGAAGCTTTCTTT; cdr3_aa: CAGSLNFRRMNTEAFF
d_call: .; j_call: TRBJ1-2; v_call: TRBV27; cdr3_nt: TGTGCCAGCAGTCTGACAGAGGACTATGGCTACACCTTC; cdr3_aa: CASSLTEDYGYTF
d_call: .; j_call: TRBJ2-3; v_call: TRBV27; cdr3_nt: TGTGCCAGCAGTTTGGCGGGGGCTACAGATACGCAGTATTTT; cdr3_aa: CASSLAGATDTQYF
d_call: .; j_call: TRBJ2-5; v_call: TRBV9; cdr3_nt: TGTGCCAGCAGCGGCGACCAAGAGACCCAGTACTTC; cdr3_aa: CASSGDQETQYF
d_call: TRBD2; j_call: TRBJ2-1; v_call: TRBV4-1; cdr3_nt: TGCGCCAGCAGCCAAGATCCTTCTAGCGGGTCGAGAGATGAGCAGTTCTTC; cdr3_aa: CASSQDPSSGSRDEQFF
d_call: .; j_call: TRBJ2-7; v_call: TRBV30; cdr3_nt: TGTGCCTGGAGTGTCGTGTCCTACGAGCAGTACTTC; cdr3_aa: CAWSVVSYEQYF
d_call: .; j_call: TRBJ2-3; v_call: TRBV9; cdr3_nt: TGTGCCAGCAGCTCTAATCCTAGCAAGGGCTTCACAGATACGCAGTATTTT; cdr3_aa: CASSSNPSKGFTDTQYF
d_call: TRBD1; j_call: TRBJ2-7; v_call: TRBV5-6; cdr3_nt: TGTGCCAGCAGCGAGGGACAGGGCCTCACCCGGCAGTACTTC; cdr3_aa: CASSEGQGLTRQYF
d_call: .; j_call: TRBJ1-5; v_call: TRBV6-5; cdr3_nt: TGTGCCAGTTCAGGCGCGTCTAATCAGCCCCAGCATTTT; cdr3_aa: CASSGASNQPQHF
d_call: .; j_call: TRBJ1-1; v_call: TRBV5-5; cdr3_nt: TGTGCCAGCAGCACGACGGGGGTTTACGCTTTCTTT; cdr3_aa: CASSTTGVYAFF